These 18 T cell receptor beta chains came from one sample sequenced in a study of T cell repertoires in cytomegalovirus infection. Antigens for these TCRs are unknown. MiXCR, applied by TCRdb to the reads, yields one record per CDR3 protein. The table records about 700,000 distinct CDR3 sequences, roughly a third of them present only once. The sample consisted of cultured PBMCs, taken from culture after CMV antigen stimulation. The receptors stem from a human donor in good health (CMV status not recorded). Some clones in this sample may be carry-over from other donors' samples.

The chain recombines TRBV7-9 with TRBJ2-3; D may match TRBD1 or TRBD2 (6 bases each). Germline loops: CDR1 SEHNR, CDR2 FQNEAQ (reference sequence). V lost 5 bases, J lost 4 bases, and 10 bases lay in between. The length of the CDR3 is 13 residues. The DNA of the CDR3 is TGTGCCAGCAGCCCCCGGGGGCCAGATACGCAGTATTTT. Protein sequence: CASSPRGPDTQYF.

J is TRBJ2-3 and V is TRBV3-1, with TRBD1 as a possible D gene (6 bases). This CDR3 has 15 amino acids. The V gene lost 3 bases and the J gene lost 2 bases, with 12 bases spanning the gap. The germline CDR1 and CDR2 sequences are LGHDT and YNNKEL (reference sequence). CDR3 nucleotide sequence: TGTGCCAGCAGCCAGACGGGACATTACACAGATACGCAGTATTTT. This sequence encodes CASSQTGHYTDTQYF.

The sample holds many counts of this clonotype. The chain is built from TRBV7-2 and TRBJ2-5, with D unclear. Trimming left V 8 bases short and J 2 bases short, with 9 bases between. Germline V gene data show CDR1 as SGHTA and CDR2 as FQGNSA. This CDR3 is built from 12 residues. The CDR3 region has the DNA TGTGCCAGCGGGCGGCGACAAGAGACCCAGTACTTC. The encoded protein is CASGRRQETQYF. Based on the CDR3 plus reference TRBV7-2 and TRBJ2-5, the full variable domain is GAGVSQSPSNKVTEKGKDVELRCDPISGHTALYWYRQSLGQGLEFLIYFQGNSAPDKSGLPSDRFSAERTGGSVSTLTIQRTQQEDSAVYLCASGRRQETQYFGPGTRLLVL.

This clonotype has just a few counts. J is TRBJ2-5 and V is TRBV7-2; 15 bases match TRBD2. The germline V gene has CDR1 SGHTA and CDR2 FQGNSA. V shed 2 bases and J 2 bases; nucleotides not matched to a gene: 6. The CDR3 contains 18 residues. The CDR3 nucleotides read TGTGCCAGCAGCTTAAAGTACGGGACTAGCGGGAGGCAAGAGACCCAGTACTTC. Translation gives CASSLKYGTSGRQETQYF.

The genes are TRBV20-1 and TRBJ2-7, with 11 nucleotides matching TRBD2. The V gene end was trimmed by 6 bases and the J gene end by 3 bases; junction bases not matched to a gene: 1. CDR1 DFQATT and CDR2 SNEGSKA come from the germline V gene (reference sequence). This CDR3 spans 12 amino acids. The CDR3 is CSAGTSGYEQYF. Here the CDR3 DNA reads TGCAGTGCGGGGACTAGCGGCTACGAGCAGTACTTC.

The chain recombines TRBV20-1 with TRBJ1-2; TRBD1 agrees at 7 bases. From germline, CDR1 is DFQATT and CDR2 SNEGSKA (reference sequence). CDR3 length equals 13 residues. Trimming at V came to 5 bases and at J to 6 bases, leaving 9 bases not matched to a gene. CDR3 nucleotides: TGCAGTGCTGAAAACAGGGGATCTGATGGCTACACCTTC. Translated, it gives CSAENRGSDGYTF.

This clonotype was seen only a few times. The chain links TRBV14 to TRBJ1-5; no definite D call. The V end was cut by 0 bases, the J end by 0 bases, with 24 bases between. The length of the CDR3 is 21 residues. The V gene's germline CDR1 is SGHDN and CDR2 FVKESK. The DNA for the CDR3 is TGTGCCAGCAGCCAAGATTCCCCAGCAGGCTACGTTCCACATAGCAATCAGCCCCAGCATTTT. This gives the protein CASSQDSPAGYVPHSNQPQHF.

This clonotype has a count of ten or more. The V and J genes are TRBV7-2 and TRBJ1-3; no clear D gene. Germline CDR1 reads SGHTA; CDR2 reads FQGNSA. Trimming pared 1 base from V and 4 bases from J, leaving 17 bases between. This CDR3 spans 17 amino acids. Here the CDR3 reads CASSLVDLAGSGNTIYF. The CDR3 nucleotides are TGTGCCAGCAGCTTAGTTGACCTGGCGGGGTCCGGAAACACCATATATTTT.

This clonotype has just a few counts. The chain couples TRBV20-1 to TRBJ2-3, with D perhaps TRBD2 (5 bases). This CDR3 spans 11 amino acids. V was trimmed by 5 bases and J by 8 bases, leaving 11 bases between them. Germline CDR1 and CDR2: DFQATT and SNEGSKA (reference sequence). The CDR3 sequence: CSAELEGTQYF. The CDR3 region has the DNA TGCAGTGCTGAATTAGAGGGTACGCAGTATTTT.

V usage is TRBV7-2 and J usage is TRBJ2-1; 14 positions match TRBD2. V was pared by 5 bases and J by 0 bases, with 6 bases of the junction left unmatched. Germline CDR1 reads SGHTA; CDR2 reads FQGNSA. The CDR3 totals 18 residues. The DNA of the CDR3 is TGTGCCAGCAGCGCCGGGACTAGCGGGGGTAGCTCCTACAATGAGCAGTTCTTC. It yields the protein CASSAGTSGGSSYNEQFF.

The genes are TRBV15 and TRBJ2-1, with D hard to call. This CDR3 contains 15 residues. Deletions cut 3 bases from V and 5 bases from J, with 14 bases between. Germline CDR1 is LNHNV and CDR2 is YYDKDF (reference sequence). In nucleotides, the CDR3 is TGTGCCACCAGCAGCCTGGCACAGCGAGACAATGAGCAGTTCTTC. Its translation: CATSSLAQRDNEQFF. Drawing the rest from reference TRBV15 and TRBJ2-1, the complete variable domain is DAMVIQNPRYQVTQFGKPVTLSCSQTLNHNVMYWYQQKSSQAPKLLFHYYDKDFNNEADTPDNFQSRRPNTSFCFLDIRSPGLGDTAMYLCATSSLAQRDNEQFFGPGTRLTVL.

This chain uses TRBV7-8 with TRBJ2-1; no definite D call. The V gene lost 3 bases and the J gene lost 3 bases, with 9 bases spanning the gap. This CDR3 is 14 amino acids long. Germline V CDR1 and CDR2: SGHVS, FQNEAQ. The CDR3 region is CASSFLDLYNEQFF. Here the CDR3 DNA reads TGTGCCAGCAGCTTTCTTGATCTCTACAATGAGCAGTTCTTC.

This clonotype was observed a handful of times. The chain employs TRBV7-9 and TRBJ2-5, with D perhaps TRBD2 (7 bases). CDR1 is SEHNR, CDR2 FQNEAQ, per germline (reference sequence). The CDR3 extends over 15 amino acids. V lost 5 bases to trimming and J lost 5 bases, with 18 bases between them. The CDR3 DNA reads TGTGCCAGCAGCGCCCAAGGGGGGGACCGGGAGACCCAGTACTTC. Protein sequence: CASSAQGGDRETQYF.

The sample holds one count of this clonotype. This chain uses TRBV20-1 with TRBJ2-1; no clear D. V was cut by 8 bases and J by 5 bases, with 13 bases left in between. This CDR3 has 12 amino acids. Per the germline V gene, CDR1 is DFQATT and CDR2 is SNEGSKA (reference sequence). CDR3 loop: CSSSVRNNEQFF. CDR3 in DNA: TGCAGTAGTTCCGTCCGGAACAATGAGCAGTTCTTC.

This clonotype was seen only a few times. V and J are TRBV4-1 and TRBJ2-5; 10 bases map to TRBD2. The length of the CDR3 is 16 residues. V lost 0 bases, J lost 5 bases, and 6 bases stayed unmatched. Germline CDR1 reads MGHRA; CDR2 reads YSYEKL. The CDR3, as DNA: TGCGCCAGCAGCCAAGAGAGAGCTAGCGGGGGTGAGACCCAGTACTTC. Amino acids: CASSQERASGGETQYF.

This clonotype has a single count. The rearrangement uses TRBV29-1 and TRBJ2-1; 10 bases agree with TRBD2. The CDR3 length is 14 residues. V shed 1 base, J shed 7 bases, and the junction held 4 bases outside the gene matches. Germline V CDR1 and CDR2: SQVTM, ANQGSEA. CDR3 in DNA: TGCAGCGTTGAAGGTCTAGCGGGAGTTAATGAGCAGTTCTTC. Translating gives CSVEGLAGVNEQFF.

The chain carries TRBV5-4 and TRBJ2-7; possibly TRBD1 for D (6 bases). V lost 2 bases to trimming and J lost 2 bases, with 11 bases between them. The germline CDR1 and CDR2 sequences are SGHNT and YYREEE (reference sequence). The CDR3 is 14 residues long. In DNA, the CDR3 is TGTGCCAGCAGCTTTGACACAGGGCCCTACGAGCAGTACTTC. Its protein is CASSFDTGPYEQYF.

The chain couples TRBV20-1 to TRBJ2-1; TRBD2 aligns across 7 bases. V was pared by 0 bases and J by 3 bases, with 8 bases of the junction left unmatched. The CDR3 has 16 amino acids. CDR1 and CDR2 (germline): DFQATT, SNEGSKA (reference sequence). The CDR3 bases are TGCAGTGCTAGAGATTCGGCGGGAGCCAGCTACAATGAGCAGTTCTTC. Protein product: CSARDSAGASYNEQFF.